Below, 7 T cell receptor beta chains from the same sample are listed, as sequenced in a study of T cell clones after liver transplantation. Generated by immunoSEQ multiplex PCR, the TCRdb table keeps only in-frame clones and is missing some. The sample holds about 51,000 clones, roughly nine tenths seen once. Specimen: CD8+ T cells from blood, collected 12 months after liver transplant. These receptors were collected from a human patient who received a liver transplant. The T cells may come from the graft donor.

V and J are TRBV27 and TRBJ2-7, with 8 positions matching TRBD2. This CDR3 is 15 amino acids long. In germline, CDR1 is MNHEY, CDR2 SMNVEV (reference sequence). With V trimmed by 2 bases and J by 3 bases, 6 bases remained unmatched. The CDR3 DNA is TGTGCCAGCAGTTTAACGGGGCTAGCGGGCTACGAGCAGTACTTC. Its translation: CASSLTGLAGYEQYF.

V and J are TRBV27 and TRBJ1-5, with TRBD1 matching 7 bases. This CDR3 spans 14 amino acids. V was pared by 10 bases and J by 4 bases, with 10 bases of the junction left unmatched. The germline V gene has CDR1 MNHEY and CDR2 SMNVEV (reference sequence). The DNA of the CDR3 is TGTGCCACCGCTTCCGGGACAGTGAATCAGCCCCAGCATTTT. It specifies CATASGTVNQPQHF.

This clone has only a few counts. V usage is TRBV5-4 and J usage is TRBJ2-3; D not certain. The CDR3 totals 14 residues. V was cut by 0 bases and J by 2 bases, with 7 bases left in between. Germline V CDR1 and CDR2: SGHNT, YYREEE (reference sequence). The CDR3 nucleotides are TGTGCCAGCAGCTTGGGGCGGAACACAGATACGCAGTATTTT. Its translation: CASSLGRNTDTQYF.

V and J are TRBV25-1 and TRBJ1-1; no firm D call. The V gene's germline CDR1 is MGHDK and CDR2 SYGVNS. Between the trimmed V and J ends, which lost 4 bases and 4 bases, there was a span of 4 bases. The CDR3 loop spans 11 amino acids. The CDR3 here is CASSGVTEAFF. The CDR3 DNA sequence: TGTGCCAGCAGTGGAGTCACTGAAGCTTTCTTT.

This clone has only one observation. The chain has TRBV7-8 and TRBJ1-1; 8 bases are shared with TRBD1. Germline trimming cut 6 bases from V and 0 bases from J; bases unmatched to any gene: 12. Germline loops: CDR1 SGHVS, CDR2 FQNEAQ. The CDR3 has 17 residues. This chain's CDR3 is CASRLEGQGLMNTEAFF. In DNA form, the CDR3 reads TGTGCCAGCAGACTCGAAGGACAGGGCCTCATGAACACTGAAGCTTTCTTT. Combining the CDR3 with reference TRBV7-8 and TRBJ1-1 gives the whole variable domain GAGVSQSPRYKVAKRGQDVALRCDPISGHVSLFWYQQALGQGPEFLTYFQNEAQLDKSGLPSDRFFAERPEGSVSTLKIQRTQQEDSAVYLCASRLEGQGLMNTEAFFGQGTRLTVV.

J is TRBJ2-5 and V is TRBV7-9; D unclear. The CDR3 covers 14 residues. Trimming pared 5 bases from V and 0 bases from J, leaving 10 bases between. The V gene's germline CDR1 is SEHNR and CDR2 FQNEAQ (reference sequence). The CDR3: CASSPRADQETQYF. CDR3 in DNA: TGTGCCAGCAGCCCTCGGGCAGACCAAGAGACCCAGTACTTC.

This sequence joins TRBV28 and TRBJ2-3; D is possibly TRBD1 (6 bases). The germline V gene has CDR1 MDHEN and CDR2 SYDVKM. The CDR3 loop spans 15 amino acids. V gave up 4 bases and J gave up 6 bases, with 17 bases separating them. This CDR3 is CASSYLRRGWDTQYF. In DNA form, the CDR3 reads TGTGCCAGCAGTTACCTCCGTAGGGGGTGGGATACGCAGTATTTT.